This T cell receptor (beta chain) was recovered during a study of blood T cell repertoires in COVID-19. Looking at the study overall: Material from acute and convalescent COVID-19 was sourced from the United States, Italy and Spain. Sample material is recorded as cDNA or gDNA derived from T cells, B-cell-depleted T cells, or PBMCs.

The CDR3 contains 18 residues. The ends lost 0 bases at V and 4 bases at J; junction bases unmatched: 8. Per the germline V gene, CDR1 is SGHRS and CDR2 is YFSETQ. Using immunoSEQ multiplex PCR, the repertoire was profiled, and TCRdb retains in-frame clones only, with some absent. The sample includes 300,000 to 350,000 clones, approximately 83% of them seen just once. Recruits, aged roughly 18 to 100 years, lived in around 24 US areas. Recovery among Cohort 3 donors was established by two negative PCRs, clearance, or symptom resolution. This receptor was taken from a man younger than 45 who had recovered from COVID-19. J is TRBJ2-2 and V is TRBV5-1; TRBD2 agrees at 11 bases. Sequenced: PBMCs or T cells enriched from blood (not recorded which). This CDR3 reads CASSLEASGGYFTGELFF. CDR3 DNA sequence: TGCGCCAGCAGCTTGGAGGCTAGCGGGGGGTATTTCACCGGGGAGCTGTTTTTT.